One T cell receptor (beta chain) is described in this entry. Its antigen is unidentified. The V end was cut by 2 bases, the J end by 0 bases, with 8 bases between. Germline lookup yields CDR1 MGHDK and CDR2 SYGVNS. This CDR3 is 15 amino acids long. These data belong to a study of blood T cells in healthy people across ages. Using a J-beta primer mix together with a sample-barcoded 5' primer, a second PCR was run for roughly 6 to 11 cycles. Researchers report that each sample yielded at least 2.5 million CDR3-containing paired-end reads. Via MiXCR, TCRdb re-called the 5' RACE reads, giving one row per CDR3 protein. The data hold about 1.5 million distinct CDR3 sequences, with about 45% observed a single time. Each sample yielded at least 7 million isolated PBMCs. The study's findings and limits: Older individuals had lower TCR beta diversity per million T cells (the decline was roughly linear). More naive CD4+ cells and higher diversity were found in long-lived than in aged donors.

The clonotype was recovered from a woman between 18 and 30 years old in good health. The rearrangement joins TRBV25-1 to TRBJ1-5; D gene unclear. Sequenced sample: blood. The chain's CDR3 is CASSEGWGSNQPQHF. DNA of the CDR3: TGTGCCAGCAGTGAAGGTTGGGGTAGCAATCAGCCCCAGCATTTT.